This TCR beta chain was captured in a study of cytomegalovirus exposure and HLA in healthy donors. Study findings and constraints: Sequencing probably produced one cluster of sequence variants that were highly shared.

In the case of this clone: The antigen is not known.

Each donor's status was that of a healthy bone marrow donor. Germline CDR1 reads SGHDN; CDR2 reads FVKESK. V lost 2 bases, J lost 3 bases, and 13 bases lay in between. The CDR3 contains 15 residues. The primer mix had 60 Vbeta and 13 Jbeta primers. Clones were sequenced by immunoSEQ multiplex PCR, and TCRdb holds only the in-frame ones, with some missing. The table lists around 67,000 clones, more than 75% of them singletons. This sequence joins TRBV14 and TRBJ1-1; D is undetermined. The sequence was obtained from a man between 18 and 35 years old in good health and CMV-seropositive. The sequenced sample consisted of PBMCs. For the CDR3, the DNA is TGTGCCAGCAGCCAAAGGAGGTCGAGGGACACTGAAGCTTTCTTT. Protein: CASSQRRSRDTEAFF.